This T cell receptor beta chain is from a study of blood T cells in healthy people across ages. About this clonotype itself: Antigen unknown.

Study results and limitations: Samples with more naive T cells showed higher observed beta diversity.

With V trimmed by 5 bases and J by 6 bases, 9 bases remained unmatched. The CDR3 totals 15 residues. Germline V gene data show CDR1 as SEHNR and CDR2 as FQNEAQ (reference sequence). With a J-beta primer mix and a sample-barcoded 5' primer, a second PCR ran roughly 6 to 11 cycles. TCRdb itself ran the 5' RACE reads through MiXCR, one entry per CDR3 protein. The sample holds about 1.6 million distinct CDR3 sequences, 34% seen once. The sequence derives from a woman between 25 and 40 years old in good health. Material for sequencing was blood. The rearrangement links TRBV7-9 to TRBJ2-1, with 8 bases aligning to TRBD1. This CDR3 reads CASSDSLQGGNEQFF. The CDR3 DNA reads TGTGCCAGCAGCGATTCACTACAGGGGGGCAATGAGCAGTTCTTC.